This T cell receptor beta chain was recovered during a study of CXCR3-negative and CXCR3-positive naive CD8 T cells. Overall study findings and caveats: Researchers report that CXCR3-positive naive cells carry more hydrophobic TRB CDR3s than CXCR3-negative naive cells. From TRB CDR3 properties, TCR strength was inferred; surface CD5 did not differ between naive subsets. Memory CD8+ T cell repertoires were far less diverse than both naive subsets.

All TRB cDNA libraries came from 5' RACE performed with UMI labels. TCRdb reprocessed the 5' RACE reads and keeps a single row for each CDR3 protein, giving no DNA. The sample's table shows fewer than 140,000 distinct CDR3 sequences. Subsets of CD8+ T cells were each sorted in triplicate at about 300,000 cells apiece. CD45RO-CCR7+CD27+CD95- marked naive CD8+ T cells. Of note for this clonotype: Its cognate antigen is unknown.

There are 13 residues in the CDR3. CDR1 MNHEY and CDR2 SVGAGI come from the germline V gene. The sequence was collected from a human donor in good health. Some clones in this sample may be carry-over from other donors' samples. Sequenced material: naive CXCR3+ CD8+ T cells from blood. The subset is: CD45RO-CCR7+CD27+CD95- naive CD8+ T cells expressing CXCR3 (TNR3+). The chain has TRBV6-5 and TRBJ1-3. CDR3 amino acids: CASSDRAGNTIYF.